This record concerns one T cell receptor (beta chain) sequence. This sample stems from a study of human T cells and chemical hapten exposure. Noted time point: patch test 3, about 24 weeks after DPC sensitization. The treatment was: therapeutic diphenylcyclopropenone sensitization with weekly scalp DPC. Each donor was an alopecia patient between 18 and 70 years of age who qualified for DPC. TCRdb passed the RACE reads through MiXCR, listing each CDR3 protein once. The profile covers under 75,000 distinct CDR3 sequences, with 11% appearing a single time and roughly 1.5% taken by the ten largest. The V gene lost 3 bases and the J gene lost 1 base, with 7 bases spanning the gap. The CDR3 sequence is 14 residues long. Looked up from germline, CDR1 is MNHEY and CDR2 is SMNVEV (reference sequence).

The sequencing used whole blood, collected in connection with sensitization to the hapten diphenylcyclopropenone (DPC). The rearrangement links TRBV27 to TRBJ2-4; no reliable D call. The sequence was collected from a woman aged 50 to 60 with alopecia areata. Some clones in this sample may be carry-over from other donors' samples. As DNA, the CDR3 is TGTGCCAGCAGTTTTTTCGGTGCCAAAAACATTCAGTACTTC. It codes for CASSFFGAKNIQYF.